This note documents a single TCR beta chain sequence. Germline values: CDR1 MRHNA, CDR2 SNTAGT. CDR3 length: 16 residues. Trimming took off 8 bases at V and 0 bases at J, with 14 bases between the two ends. The data originate from a study of cytomegalovirus exposure and HLA in healthy donors. PCR used 60 Vbeta primers and 13 Jbeta primers. Here immunoSEQ multiplex PCR was the method, and the copy in TCRdb shows in-frame clones only, minus some. Among 170,000 or so clones listed, 70% to 85% were seen once. This TCR came from a woman aged 30 to 39 in good health and CMV-seropositive. V gene TRBV6-4 combines with J gene TRBJ2-6; the D gene is possibly TRBD2 (6 bases). Sequencing input: PBMCs. CDR3 bases: TGTGCCAGCTCTAGCGACTCACTCTCTGGGGCCAACGTCCTGACTTTC. The encoded protein is CASSSDSLSGANVLTF.